The 17 T cell receptor beta chains below were found in one sample sequenced in a study of graft-versus-host responses after intestinal transplantation. No antigen is known for these receptors. Clones were sequenced by immunoSEQ multiplex PCR, and TCRdb holds only the in-frame ones, with some missing. This sample yields around 36,000 clones, of which more than 90% are seen a single time; more than 0.2% belongs to the top ten. Source: unstimulated CD8+ T cells sorted from spleen or lymph node cells, taken before transplant. The source is a human donor who was the organ donor for an intestinal transplant.

The rearrangement joins TRBV6-5 to TRBJ2-7, with D perhaps given as TRBD1 or TRBD2 (5 bases each). Trimming shortened V by 7 bases and J by 7 bases, and 23 bases separated the two germline ends. Per germline, CDR1 MNHEY and CDR2 SVGAGI. The CDR3 contains 15 residues. The CDR3 loop reads CASTPRYQTEGEQYF. The CDR3 DNA sequence: TGTGCCAGCACTCCAAGGTACCAAACCGAGGGGGAGCAGTACTTC.

CDR3 coding DNA: TGTGCCAGCAGTTTGGGAAGCGGGCGTACAGATACGCAGTATTTT. Translating gives CASSLGSGRTDTQYF. This sequence joins TRBV27 and TRBJ2-3; tentatively, D is TRBD2 (6 bases). The CDR3 contains 15 residues. Germline V gene lookup returns CDR1 MNHEY and CDR2 SMNVEV (reference sequence). V gave up 3 bases and J gave up 3 bases, with 13 bases separating them.

The rearrangement links TRBV6-5 to TRBJ1-6, with D uncertain. CDR3 size: 15 residues. The germline CDR1 and CDR2 sequences are MNHEY and SVGAGI. Trimming removed 1 base at V and 13 bases at J, with 17 bases between. The CDR3 region is CASSYYRTGPGPLHF. Written as DNA, the CDR3 is TGTGCCAGCAGTTACTACCGGACGGGCCCCGGGCCCCTCCACTTT.

The chain links TRBV27 to TRBJ1-5; D possibly corresponds to TRBD1 (6 bases). The CDR3 extends over 16 amino acids. CDR1 is MNHEY, CDR2 SMNVEV, per germline (reference sequence). V was pared by 6 bases and J by 3 bases, with 18 bases between. This CDR3 is CASSPAGGADNQPQHF. The DNA of the CDR3 is TGTGCCAGCAGCCCAGCTGGGGGCGCCGACAATCAGCCCCAGCATTTT.

This clone was recorded only once. V gene TRBV7-8 combines with J gene TRBJ2-7; D may be TRBD1 (5 bases). There are 12 residues in the CDR3. V lost 6 bases, J lost 3 bases, and 9 bases lay in between. Per the germline V gene, CDR1 is SGHVS and CDR2 is FQNEAQ. The CDR3 protein is CASSGRGYEQYF. The CDR3 coding sequence is TGTGCCAGCAGTGGAAGGGGCTACGAGCAGTACTTC.

A word on this clone: The limits of the CDR3 on the DNA are not certain, so only TCRdb's listed CDR3 is given. This chain links TRBV29-1 with TRBJ1-2. Per the germline V gene, CDR1 is SQVTM and CDR2 is ANQGSEA. The CDR3 is 8 residues long, counting both termini. The CDR3 here is CSVGAGAF.

The rearrangement links TRBV7-8 to TRBJ2-5, with D possibly TRBD2 on 6 matching bases. CDR1 SGHVS and CDR2 FQNEAQ come from the germline V gene. The CDR3 is made up of 16 amino acids. The V end was cut by 2 bases, the J end by 1 base, with 14 bases between. The CDR3 protein is CASSLIGGMAQETQYF. The CDR3 nucleotides read TGTGCCAGCAGCTTAATTGGGGGGATGGCCCAAGAGACCCAGTACTTC.

This clone occurred once. The chain is built from TRBV6-5 and TRBJ1-1; no firm D call. V dropped 6 bases and J dropped 5 bases, with 13 bases sitting between them. Germline CDR1 and CDR2: MNHEY and SVGAGI. This CDR3 is 13 amino acids long. CDR3: CASRPHHGTEAFF. The DNA for the CDR3 is TGTGCCAGCAGGCCCCATCATGGGACTGAAGCTTTCTTT.

This clone occurred once. The V gene is TRBV5-4, the J gene TRBJ2-4; no reliable D call. Trimming cost V 1 base and J 0 bases, with 20 bases left between them. Germline-derived CDR1 and CDR2 are SGHNT and YYREEE (reference sequence). There are 19 residues in the CDR3. The CDR3 region is CASSLFPVYLSLAKNIQYF. The CDR3 DNA sequence: TGTGCCAGCAGCTTGTTTCCCGTCTATCTTTCCCTAGCCAAAAACATTCAGTACTTC. Filled out from reference TRBV5-4 and TRBJ2-4, the complete variable domain reads ETGVTQSPTHLIKTRGQQVTLRCSSQSGHNTVSWYQQALGQGPQFIFQYYREEENGRGNFPPRFSGLQFPNYSSELNVNALELDDSALYLCASSLFPVYLSLAKNIQYFGAGTRLSVL.

The rearrangement joins TRBV4-3 to TRBJ1-2; a weak D match, TRBD1 (6 bases). CDR3 length equals 12 residues. Germline CDR1 LGHNA, CDR2 YSLEER. V was shortened by 0 bases and J by 7 bases, with 6 bases between the two germline ends. CDR3 amino acids: CASSQEGAGYTF. The CDR3 coding sequence is TGCGCCAGCAGCCAAGAGGGGGCTGGCTACACCTTC.

The chain links TRBV4-1 to TRBJ2-3, with D perhaps matching TRBD1 (5 bases). Germline V gene sequence: CDR1 MGHRA, CDR2 YSYEKL. Trimming took 0 bases from V and 3 from J, leaving 19 bases between them. This CDR3 region has 18 residues. Here the CDR3 reads CASSQDLIGREETDTQYF. DNA of the CDR3: TGCGCCAGCAGCCAAGATCTAATAGGCAGGGAAGAAACAGATACGCAGTATTTT.

This chain joins TRBV6-6 and TRBJ2-1, with 7 positions matching TRBD1. CDR3 length: 15 amino acids. The trim removed 5 bases at V and 3 bases at J, leaving 7 bases unmatched. Germline V CDR1 and CDR2: MNHNY, SVGAGI (reference sequence). CDR3 nucleotides: TGTGCCAGCAGTACGACAGGGTGGAACTACAATGAGCAGTTCTTC. Translated, it gives CASSTTGWNYNEQFF.

This chain uses TRBV7-9 with TRBJ2-5; D is ambiguous. Germline V gene sequence: CDR1 SEHNR, CDR2 FQNEAQ (reference sequence). With 5 bases removed from V and 4 bases from J, the gap between germline ends came to 14 bases. The CDR3 runs to 14 residues. DNA for the CDR3: TGTGCCAGCAGCCCCCGGATGTTTCCAGAGACCCAGTACTTC. It specifies CASSPRMFPETQYF.

The J gene is TRBJ1-1, the V gene TRBV4-3; the match to TRBD1 covers 10 bases. V lost 6 bases and J lost 5; bases outside the gene matches: 6. This CDR3 comprises 14 residues. CDR1 is LGHNA and CDR2 is YSLEER in the germline V gene. The DNA of the CDR3 is TGCGCCAGCAGGGAGACAGGGGGCGAAACTGAAGCTTTCTTT. Residues: CASRETGGETEAFF.

V and J are TRBV29-1 and TRBJ1-2; D unclear. This CDR3 is built from 13 residues. V was cut by 5 bases and J by 3 bases, with 13 bases left in between. Germline assignment: CDR1 SQVTM and CDR2 ANQGSEA. The CDR3 spells CSVRSAEDYGYTF. CDR3 in DNA: TGCAGCGTTAGATCCGCAGAAGACTATGGCTACACCTTC.

This rearrangement joins TRBV4-2 to TRBJ2-1; D assignment may be TRBD1 or TRBD2 (5 bases each). CDR3 length: 16 amino acids. V was trimmed by 0 bases and J by 6 bases, leaving 15 bases between them. Looked up from germline, CDR1 is LGHNA and CDR2 is YNFKEQ. Here the CDR3 DNA reads TGTGCCAGCAGCCAAGAAGGGTGGGACCTACGCAATGAGCAGTTCTTC. This codes for CASSQEGWDLRNEQFF.

The J gene is TRBJ2-7, the V gene TRBV27, with D possibly being TRBD2 (5 bases). Germline V gene sequence: CDR1 MNHEY, CDR2 SMNVEV (reference sequence). V was shortened by 2 bases and J by 6 bases, with 14 bases between the two germline ends. The CDR3 consists of 14 residues. CDR3 sequence reads: CASSLATGGGEQYF. CDR3 DNA sequence: TGTGCCAGCAGTTTAGCAACCGGCGGAGGCGAGCAGTACTTC.